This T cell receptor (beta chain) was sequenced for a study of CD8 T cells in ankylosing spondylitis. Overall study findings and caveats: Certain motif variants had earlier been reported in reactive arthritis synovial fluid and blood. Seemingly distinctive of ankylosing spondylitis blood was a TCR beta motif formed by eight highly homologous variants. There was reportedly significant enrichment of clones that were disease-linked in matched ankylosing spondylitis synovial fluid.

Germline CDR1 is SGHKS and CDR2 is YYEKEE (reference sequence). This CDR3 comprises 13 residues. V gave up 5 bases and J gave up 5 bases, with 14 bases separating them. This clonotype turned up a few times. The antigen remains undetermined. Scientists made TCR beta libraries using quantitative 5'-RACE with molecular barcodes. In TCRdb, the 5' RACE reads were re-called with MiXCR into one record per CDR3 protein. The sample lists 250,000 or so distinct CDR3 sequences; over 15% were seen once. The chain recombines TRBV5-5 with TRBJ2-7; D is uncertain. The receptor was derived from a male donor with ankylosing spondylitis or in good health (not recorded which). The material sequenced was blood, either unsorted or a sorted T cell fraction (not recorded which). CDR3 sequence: CASSPSAHDEQYF. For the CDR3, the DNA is TGTGCCAGCAGTCCCTCGGCCCACGACGAGCAGTACTTC.